The present T cell receptor (beta chain) was sequenced within a study of T cell responses to AZD1222 COVID-19 vaccine. TCRdb's table, derived via immunoSEQ multiplex PCR, lists solely in-frame clones and lacks some. The table lists 45,000 to 55,000 clones, about 88% of them singletons. Per germline, CDR1 SGDLS and CDR2 YYNGEE. The CDR3 runs to 15 residues. The ends were cut back, 0 bases at V and 7 bases at J, with 14 bases in the middle. Study-level findings and limits: Reports say nearly half of spike-specific TCRs go after unmutated variant regions. Possibly, clonal diversity was underestimated; donors were largely white British and included more females. The study found Spike-specific TCR breadth and depth rose after two AZD1222 doses. Baseline serology detected seropositivity in only a handful of AZD1222 recipients.

As regards this clone: Its antigen is unknown.

The TCR sequence derives from an adult in good health. The rearrangement uses TRBV9 and TRBJ2-1; D perhaps matches TRBD2 (5 bases). The material sequenced was peripheral blood, taken on day 0 of AZD1222 vaccination. The CDR3: CASSVEAGRTNEQFF. The CDR3 bases are TGTGCCAGCAGCGTAGAGGCGGGCCGCACGAATGAGCAGTTCTTC.